This T cell receptor beta chain appears in the sequencing data of a study of shared clonotypes between healthy human individuals. CDR1 and CDR2 (germline): KGHSH, LQKENI. The CDR3 totals 16 residues. The V gene end was trimmed by 3 bases and the J gene end by 7 bases; junction bases not matched to a gene: 10. Assay used: immunoSEQ multiplex PCR; TCRdb lists only in-frame clones, some missing. The table records approximately 2.4 million clones, approximately 95% of them present only once. Memory CD4+ cells were the fraction left after CD45RA+ naive selection. The receptor comes from a man aged 18 to 29 in good health. Material for sequencing was naive CD4+ T cells sorted from blood. As to subset: CD45RA+ positively selected. The gene calls are TRBV18 and TRBJ2-2, with 8 bases matching TRBD1. Here the CDR3 DNA reads TGTGCCAGCTCACCGACGATCGACAGGGGTGTCGGGGAGCTGTTTTTT. This gives the protein CASSPTIDRGVGELFF.